The present T cell receptor (beta chain) was sequenced within a study of T-cell reconstitution after alpha-beta-depleted transplantation in children. Regarding the study as a whole: By about two months after transplant, alpha-beta T cells reportedly arose from several hundred graft clones that had expanded. One year post-transplant, T-cell counts and diversity were largely derived from T cells produced anew.

With 7 bases clipped from V and 3 bases from J, the junction kept 11 bases outside the gene matches. Germline V gives CDR1 SEHNR, CDR2 FQNEAQ (reference sequence). The CDR3 is 15 residues long. The table lists this clonotype with many counts. The target antigen is unknown. It was with unique molecular identifiers that the TCRbeta library was prepared. TCRdb redid the calling of the PCR reads with MiXCR, one entry per CDR3 protein. The sample lists some 300,000 distinct CDR3 sequences; nearly 8% were seen once. The sequencing used peripheral blood, collected 360 days after TCRalphabeta/CD19-depleted stem cell transplant. The clonotype was recovered from a female patient under 10 years old who had a stem cell transplant for Fanconi anemia, so the T cells may come from the graft donor. This chain uses TRBV7-9 with TRBJ1-1, with TRBD1 matching 7 bases. The CDR3 DNA is TGTGCCAGCAAAAACCTAGGGGGCGCGGACACTGAAGCTTTCTTT. Encoded protein: CASKNLGGADTEAFF.